Listed below are T cell receptor beta chains from one sample, sequenced in a study of cytomegalovirus exposure and HLA in healthy donors. Some clones are missing from TCRdb's copy, which holds only in-frame ones; the method was immunoSEQ multiplex PCR. This sample has under 300,000 clones, with roughly 89% found just once. Material for sequencing was PBMCs. These TCRs come from a man aged 35 to 55 in good health and CMV-seropositive. Both conserved end residues are part of each CDR3. A D gene is named only where the DNA matches it firmly. Size values are once, few and many counts, or a class for expanded clones, and some rows have none.

CDR3 DNA: TGTGCCAGCAGTCGGGACAGTGCCTACGAGCAGTACTTC
CDR3 protein: CASSRDSAYEQYF
V gene: TRBV2
D gene: TRBD1
clone size: NA
J gene: TRBJ2-7

CDR3 DNA: TGCAGCGTCCGGGGCACAGATACGCAGTATTTT
CDR3 protein: CSVRGTDTQYF
V gene: TRBV29-1
D gene: NA
clone size: NA
J gene: TRBJ2-3

CDR3 DNA: TGCGCCAGCAGCTTCAGGGGGTACCAAGAGACCCAGTACTTC
CDR3 protein: CASSFRGYQETQYF
V gene: TRBV5-1
D gene: TRBD1
clone size: NA
J gene: TRBJ2-5

CDR3 DNA: TGCGCCAGCAGCTTCAACGCAGGGGTCGGTGAGCCTGCGTACGAGCAGTACTTC
CDR3 protein: CASSFNAGVGEPAYEQYF
V gene: TRBV5-1
D gene: NA
clone size: NA
J gene: TRBJ2-7

CDR3 DNA: TGTGCCGGACACTCAGGGGGCGTCAGCACCGGGGAGCTGTTTTTT
CDR3 protein: CAGHSGGVSTGELFF
V gene: TRBV6-1
D gene: TRBD1
clone size: NA
J gene: TRBJ2-2

CDR3 DNA: TGTGCCAGTAGTATAGGGACAGGTGACGGCTACACCTTC
CDR3 protein: CASSIGTGDGYTF
V gene: TRBV19
D gene: TRBD1
clone size: NA
J gene: TRBJ1-2

CDR3 DNA: TGTGCCAGCAGCTTAGGGGGACAGGGAAACACCATATATTTT
CDR3 protein: CASSLGGQGNTIYF
V gene: TRBV7-8
D gene: TRBD1
clone size: NA
J gene: TRBJ1-3

CDR3 DNA: TGTGCCACCAGCAGACCCCCGGGACAGTCGGCTCCAAACACTGAAGCTTTCTTT
CDR3 protein: CATSRPPGQSAPNTEAFF
V gene: TRBV15
D gene: TRBD1
clone size: NA
J gene: TRBJ1-1

CDR3 DNA: TGCGCCAGCAGCCAACTACGACAGAACAATGAGCAGTTCTTC
CDR3 protein: CASSQLRQNNEQFF
V gene: TRBV4-1
D gene: NA
clone size: NA
J gene: TRBJ2-1

CDR3 DNA: TGTGCCACAGCGGGCTCTAAACCCTCTGGGGCCAACGTCCTGACTTTC
CDR3 protein: CATAGSKPSGANVLTF
V gene: TRBV19
D gene: NA
clone size: NA
J gene: TRBJ2-6

CDR3 DNA: TGTGCCAGCAACCACAGGGGAAAGGGCTACGAGCAGTACTTC
CDR3 protein: CASNHRGKGYEQYF
V gene: TRBV25-1
D gene: TRBD1
clone size: NA
J gene: TRBJ2-7

CDR3 DNA: TGTGCCAGCAGGAGCGGGACAACCCGCGGCGAAAAACTGTTTTTT
CDR3 protein: CASRSGTTRGEKLFF
V gene: TRBV27
D gene: NA
clone size: NA
J gene: TRBJ1-4

CDR3 DNA: TGTGCCAGCTCACCACCGCAGGGTATCACTGAAGCTTTCTTT
CDR3 protein: CASSPPQGITEAFF
V gene: TRBV18
D gene: NA
clone size: NA
J gene: TRBJ1-1

CDR3 DNA: TGTGCCAGCAGCTTGAATCGAGGGGGCACCTATGGCTACACCTTC
CDR3 protein: CASSLNRGGTYGYTF
V gene: TRBV5-4
D gene: TRBD1
clone size: NA
J gene: TRBJ1-2

CDR3 DNA: TGTGCCAGCAAGCGGGAAGGAGAGACCCAGTACTTC
CDR3 protein: CASKREGETQYF
V gene: TRBV2
D gene: TRBD2
clone size: once
J gene: TRBJ2-5

CDR3 DNA: TGCGCCAGCAGCCAAGGGTCAGGGAATACCTACGAGCAGTACTTC
CDR3 protein: CASSQGSGNTYEQYF
V gene: TRBV4-1
D gene: NA
clone size: NA
J gene: TRBJ2-7

CDR3 DNA: TGTGCCAGCAGCGTAGGGGGAGCCCCCTACGAGCAGTACTTC
CDR3 protein: CASSVGGAPYEQYF
V gene: TRBV9
D gene: NA
clone size: NA
J gene: TRBJ2-7

CDR3 DNA: TGTGCCAGCAGCTGGGAGGTGGGTGAGCAGTTCTTC
CDR3 protein: CASSWEVGEQFF
V gene: TRBV11-2
D gene: NA
clone size: NA
J gene: TRBJ2-1

CDR3 DNA: TGTGCCAGCAGCGTTGTAGCGGGAGCCGTCAATGAGCAGTTCTTC
CDR3 protein: CASSVVAGAVNEQFF
V gene: TRBV9
D gene: TRBD2
clone size: once
J gene: TRBJ2-1

CDR3 DNA: TGTGCCATCAGTGGCGGGACTAACTACGAGCAGTACTTC
CDR3 protein: CAISGGTNYEQYF
V gene: TRBV10-3
D gene: TRBD2
clone size: once
J gene: TRBJ2-7

CDR3 DNA: TGTGCCAGCAGCCTTACCAGGGGCGGGGGGCAAGAGACCCAGTACTTC
CDR3 protein: CASSLTRGGGQETQYF
V gene: TRBV5-4
D gene: TRBD2
clone size: NA
J gene: TRBJ2-5

CDR3 DNA: TGTGCCAGCGGCCTAGTAGCGTCGAGCACAGATACGCAGTATTTT
CDR3 protein: CASGLVASSTDTQYF
V gene: TRBV27
D gene: NA
clone size: NA
J gene: TRBJ2-3

CDR3 DNA: TGCGCCAGCAGCTTGGCCGCCAGGGGGTCACCCCTCCACTTT
CDR3 protein: CASSLAARGSPLHF
V gene: TRBV5-1
D gene: TRBD1
clone size: NA
J gene: TRBJ1-6

CDR3 DNA: TGTGCCATCAGTGACCCCGGGGGAGCGGGAGGAAATACGCAGTATTTT
CDR3 protein: CAISDPGGAGGNTQYF
V gene: TRBV10-3
D gene: TRBD2
clone size: NA
J gene: TRBJ2-3

CDR3 DNA: TGCAGCGTTGAAGGGGCTTTAGCCAAAAACATTCAGTACTTC
CDR3 protein: CSVEGALAKNIQYF
V gene: TRBV29-1
D gene: NA
clone size: NA
J gene: TRBJ2-4

CDR3 DNA: TGTGCCAGCGTTAGCCGGGACAGGACACCTTACGAGCAGTACTTC
CDR3 protein: CASVSRDRTPYEQYF
V gene: TRBV7-2
D gene: TRBD1
clone size: NA
J gene: TRBJ2-7

CDR3 DNA: TGTGCCAGCAGCGCGGGGACAGGGGGCGCGACGGCCTACGAGCAGTACTTC
CDR3 protein: CASSAGTGGATAYEQYF
V gene: TRBV9
D gene: TRBD1
clone size: NA
J gene: TRBJ2-7

CDR3 DNA: TGTGCCATCAGGGGGGGAGGCAATCAGCCCCAGCATTTT
CDR3 protein: CAIRGGGNQPQHF
V gene: TRBV10-3
D gene: NA
clone size: NA
J gene: TRBJ1-5

CDR3 DNA: TGTGCCAGTAGTAGGAGACAGAGACAAGAGACCCAGTACTTC
CDR3 protein: CASSRRQRQETQYF
V gene: TRBV19
D gene: NA
clone size: NA
J gene: TRBJ2-5

CDR3 DNA: TGTGCCACCAGCAGAGCCTCGACAGGGCGCTATGGCTACACCTTC
CDR3 protein: CATSRASTGRYGYTF
V gene: TRBV15
D gene: TRBD1
clone size: once
J gene: TRBJ1-2

CDR3 DNA: TGCGCCAGCAGCTTGGAGGCGACTAGCGCCTCCTACGAGCAGTACTTC
CDR3 protein: CASSLEATSASYEQYF
V gene: TRBV5-1
D gene: TRBD2
clone size: NA
J gene: TRBJ2-7

CDR3 DNA: TGCGCCAGCAGCTTGGCAGGGGATTATGGCTACACCTTC
CDR3 protein: CASSLAGDYGYTF
V gene: TRBV5-1
D gene: NA
clone size: few
J gene: TRBJ1-2

CDR3 DNA: TGTGCCAGTAGGACCCGGGACAGGGGCTGGAGCGAGCAGTACTTC
CDR3 protein: CASRTRDRGWSEQYF
V gene: TRBV19
D gene: TRBD1
clone size: NA
J gene: TRBJ2-7

CDR3 DNA: TGTGCCAGCAGTGAAGTCGGGAGCACTGAAGCTTTCTTT
CDR3 protein: CASSEVGSTEAFF
V gene: TRBV6-1
D gene: NA
clone size: NA
J gene: TRBJ1-1

CDR3 DNA: TGTGCCTGGAGTGCCCTAGGTGCGGGAGGGCCTAATGAGCAGTTCTTC
CDR3 protein: CAWSALGAGGPNEQFF
V gene: TRBV30
D gene: TRBD2
clone size: NA
J gene: TRBJ2-1

CDR3 DNA: TGTGCCAGCCCTAGCGGGAGGGGGCGGGGAAACATTCAGTACTTC
CDR3 protein: CASPSGRGRGNIQYF
V gene: TRBV28
D gene: TRBD2
clone size: NA
J gene: TRBJ2-4

CDR3 DNA: TGTGCCAGTAGCGGGACAGGTCTAACTGATAGCAATCAGCCCCAGCATTTT
CDR3 protein: CASSGTGLTDSNQPQHF
V gene: TRBV19
D gene: TRBD1
clone size: NA
J gene: TRBJ1-5

CDR3 DNA: TGTGCCAGCAGTCCCAGCGGACCCAGCTACGAGCAGTACTTC
CDR3 protein: CASSPSGPSYEQYF
V gene: TRBV28
D gene: NA
clone size: NA
J gene: TRBJ2-7

CDR3 DNA: TGCAGCGTTACTCCCTACACAGAGAACACTGAAGCTTTCTTT
CDR3 protein: CSVTPYTENTEAFF
V gene: TRBV29-1
D gene: NA
clone size: NA
J gene: TRBJ1-1

CDR3 DNA: TGTGCCAGTAGTATACAGGGGAGTTACGAGCAGTACTTC
CDR3 protein: CASSIQGSYEQYF
V gene: TRBV19
D gene: NA
clone size: NA
J gene: TRBJ2-7

CDR3 DNA: TGTGCTAGCAGCTTCGACAGGAACAATGAGCAGTTCTTC
CDR3 protein: CASSFDRNNEQFF
V gene: TRBV7-7
D gene: NA
clone size: NA
J gene: TRBJ2-1

CDR3 DNA: TGTGCCATCAGTGAGTGGGGGACAGCGAACACCGGGGAGCTGTTTTTT
CDR3 protein: CAISEWGTANTGELFF
V gene: TRBV10-3
D gene: TRBD1
clone size: once
J gene: TRBJ2-2

CDR3 DNA: TGTGCCAGCAGGTACGGGACTACTGATGAGCAGTACTTC
CDR3 protein: CASRYGTTDEQYF
V gene: TRBV2
D gene: TRBD2
clone size: once
J gene: TRBJ2-7

CDR3 DNA: TGTGCCAGCAGCAGGAGGGGAGGTCAGCCCCAGCATTTT
CDR3 protein: CASSRRGGQPQHF
V gene: TRBV7-2
D gene: NA
clone size: NA
J gene: TRBJ1-5

CDR3 DNA: TGTGCCAGCAGCTTAGGGGCAGAAAGCTACAATGAGCAGTTCTTC
CDR3 protein: CASSLGAESYNEQFF
V gene: TRBV11-2
D gene: NA
clone size: NA
J gene: TRBJ2-1